The clone carrying this TCR beta chain was counted between two and nine times. Antigen: not known. The source of the sample is a study of cytomegalovirus exposure and HLA in healthy donors. The PCR made use of 60 Vbeta and 13 Jbeta primers. Generated by immunoSEQ multiplex PCR, the TCRdb table keeps only in-frame clones and is missing some. Of 110,000 to 150,000 clones in the sample, nearly 10% are singletons; the top ten hold 1.8%. Points from the study as a whole: The authors listed over 150 TCR beta chains as cytomegalovirus-associated.

The receptor comes from a man aged 45-65 years in good health and CMV-seronegative. Sequencing was carried out using PBMCs.

Written as DNA, the CDR3 is TGTGCCTGGAGCCCAGGGGCTAACTATGGCTACACCTTC. Its translation is CAWSPGANYGYTF. V gene TRBV30 combines with J gene TRBJ1-2, with a tentative D call TRBD1 (6 bases). The CDR3 extends over 13 amino acids. Trimming shortened V by 3 bases and J by 0 bases, and 8 bases separated the two germline ends. Germline CDR1 is GTSNPN and CDR2 is SVGIG (reference sequence).